The 27 T cell receptor beta chains reported below all come from one sample, sequenced in a study of blood T cell repertoires in COVID-19. TCRdb's table, derived via immunoSEQ multiplex PCR, lists solely in-frame clones and lacks some. The profile shows more than 140,000 clones, around 84% of them singletons. Sequencing used peripheral blood. These receptor sequences come from a woman aged 60-75 years with acute or convalescent COVID-19.

The V gene is TRBV19, the J gene TRBJ2-5; 7 bases map to TRBD2. CDR3 length: 15 residues. Looked up from germline, CDR1 is LNHDA and CDR2 is SQIVND (reference sequence). Trimming removed 5 bases from V and 1 base from J; junction bases left unmatched: 7. Here the CDR3 DNA reads TGTGCCAGTAGTCAGGCGACGGGGGGCCAAGAGACCCAGTACTTC. Translation gives CASSQATGGQETQYF.

This clone was found once. The chain couples TRBV7-9 to TRBJ2-3, with D perhaps matching TRBD2 (5 bases). CDR1 and CDR2 (germline): SEHNR, FQNEAQ (reference sequence). This CDR3 is 15 amino acids long. V dropped 5 bases and J dropped 1 base, with 13 bases sitting between them. This CDR3 is CASSEGNSRTDTQYF. The CDR3 bases are TGTGCCAGCAGCGAGGGAAACAGCCGCACAGATACGCAGTATTTT.

The chain uses TRBV5-4 and TRBJ2-1, with 10 bases aligning to TRBD2. This CDR3 is built from 17 residues. With 0 bases clipped from V and 2 bases from J, the junction kept 5 bases outside the gene matches. CDR1 is SGHNT and CDR2 is YYREEE in the germline V gene (reference sequence). The CDR3 sequence is CASSLASSGGTYNEQFF. In nucleotides, the CDR3 is TGTGCCAGCAGCTTGGCCTCTAGCGGGGGAACCTACAATGAGCAGTTCTTC.

J is TRBJ2-1 and V is TRBV27, with 7 bases fitting TRBD2. J lost 10 bases, V lost 2 bases, and 8 bases had no gene match. Germline values: CDR1 MNHEY, CDR2 SMNVEV (reference sequence). This CDR3 is built from 14 residues. In DNA, the CDR3 is TGTGCCAGCAGTTTAGGGGGAGGGGCGGCAGAGCAGTTCTTC. Encoded protein: CASSLGGGAAEQFF.

This sequence joins TRBV27 and TRBJ2-1, with 11 bases that match TRBD2. Germline V gene lookup returns CDR1 MNHEY and CDR2 SMNVEV (reference sequence). The CDR3 totals 16 residues. Unmatched junction bases numbered 9, after V lost 4 bases and J lost 7 bases. The CDR3 here is CASSSPGLAAGNEQFF. CDR3 bases: TGTGCCAGCAGTTCCCCGGGACTAGCGGCTGGGAATGAGCAGTTCTTC.

There are a few counts of this clone. The junction departs from germline at one end; a sequencing error may be responsible. CDR3 DNA: TGTGCCAGCAGCATAGATCGGGACTGGGCCTACGAGCAGTACTTC. Protein: CASSIDRDWAYEQYF. The gene calls are TRBV11-3 and TRBJ2-7; perhaps TRBD2 as D (6 bases). The CDR3 loop spans 15 amino acids. The V gene's germline CDR1 is SGHNT and CDR2 YENEEA.

The rearrangement links TRBV6-2 or TRBV6-3 to TRBJ2-7, with D tentatively TRBD2 (5 bases). V lost 2 bases and J lost 3, with 8 bases in between. Germline loops: CDR1 MNHEY, CDR2 SVGEGT. This CDR3 spans 13 amino acids. The DNA of the CDR3 is TGTGCCAGCAGTTACGTCGGACTCTACGAGCAGTACTTC. Its translation: CASSYVGLYEQYF.

This chain connects TRBV6-6 to TRBJ2-7; 8 bases are a match to TRBD1. The trim removed 6 bases at V and 6 bases at J, leaving 4 bases unmatched. The germline V gene encodes CDR1 MNHNY and CDR2 SVGAGI (reference sequence). CDR3 length: 12 residues. The CDR3 loop reads CASSQTGAEQYF. CDR3 coding DNA: TGTGCCAGCAGCCAGACAGGGGCCGAGCAGTACTTC.

The rearrangement uses TRBV6-5 and TRBJ2-5, with D perhaps matching TRBD1 (5 bases). CDR3 length equals 16 residues. The V and J ends lost 0 bases and 7 bases respectively, with 18 bases between them. Germline values: CDR1 MNHEY, CDR2 SVGAGI. The CDR3 here is CASSYSAFRVGVTQYF. The CDR3 nucleotides are TGTGCCAGCAGTTACTCGGCTTTCAGGGTTGGCGTGACCCAGTACTTC.

This chain connects TRBV1 to TRBJ1-2; the D call in the table, TRBD1, was not verified against the DNA. TRBV1 is a documented pseudogene. CDR3 length: 15 residues. CDR3 amino acids: CTSSQDGQSNYGYTF. CDR3 bases: TGCACCAGCAGCCAAGACGGACAGAGTAACTATGGCTACACCTTC.

The V call is TRBV28, the J call TRBJ1-5, with D possibly being TRBD1 (5 bases). Germline loops: CDR1 MDHEN, CDR2 SYDVKM. The CDR3 is 11 residues long. Trimming removed 5 bases from V and 12 bases from J, with 11 bases in between. The CDR3: CASSRDFHQHF. The CDR3 DNA is TGTGCCAGCAGTCGGGACTTTCACCAGCATTTT.

The chain uses TRBV6-2 or TRBV6-3 and TRBJ2-5, with 12 bases matching TRBD2. The J segment lost 7 bases and the V segment lost 3 bases, leaving 12 bases of the junction unmatched. In germline, CDR1 is MNHEY, CDR2 SVGEGT. CDR3 length equals 17 residues. Here the CDR3 reads CASSYPGLAGTEGTQYF. As DNA, the CDR3 is TGTGCCAGCAGTTATCCTGGACTAGCGGGAACTGAGGGGACCCAGTACTTC.

V and J are TRBV6-1 and TRBJ1-5; perhaps TRBD1 as D (5 bases). The CDR3 has 16 residues. Trimming left V 0 bases short and J 1 base short, with 10 bases between. Germline V gene data show CDR1 as MNHNS and CDR2 as SASEGT. This CDR3 is CASSEAREASNQPQHF. The DNA for the CDR3 is TGTGCCAGCAGTGAAGCCAGGGAGGCCAGCAATCAGCCCCAGCATTTT.

This chain joins TRBV6-5 and TRBJ2-3; D is unresolved. The CDR3 loop spans 15 amino acids. The V gene's germline CDR1 is MNHEY and CDR2 SVGAGI. Trimming pared 2 bases from V and 0 bases from J, leaving 9 bases between. The CDR3: CASSYRRRSTDTQYF. DNA of the CDR3: TGTGCCAGCAGTTACCGAAGGCGGAGCACAGATACGCAGTATTTT.

This clone occurred a few times. The chain carries TRBV19 and TRBJ2-2, with 11 bases lining up with TRBD1. Unmatched junction bases numbered 5, after V lost 3 bases and J lost 5 bases. The CDR3 runs 16 residues. The germline gives CDR1 LNHDA, CDR2 SQIVND (reference sequence). CDR3 bases: TGTGCCAGTAGTATCCGGACAGGGGGCAGAACCGGGGAGCTGTTTTTT. Its translation is CASSIRTGGRTGELFF.

The chain carries TRBV11-2 and TRBJ1-1; no clear D. Germline V gene lookup returns CDR1 SGHAT and CDR2 FQNNGV. The V and J ends lost 3 bases and 1 base respectively, with 9 bases between them. The CDR3 has 14 amino acids. Here the CDR3 DNA reads TGTGCCAGCAGCTTCCCGGTTTGGAACACTGAAGCTTTCTTT. This encodes CASSFPVWNTEAFF.

V and J are TRBV10-3 and TRBJ2-7; tentative D call: TRBD1 (6 bases). CDR1 is ENHRY and CDR2 is SYGVKD in the germline V gene. Trimming cost V 11 bases and J 3 bases, with 11 bases left between them. The CDR3 loop spans 11 amino acids. CDR3 in amino acids: CAASGDYEQYF. The CDR3 DNA reads as TGTGCCGCCTCAGGGGACTACGAGCAGTACTTC.

J is TRBJ2-7 and V is TRBV11-2, with a weak D call TRBD1 (6 bases). Germline V gene data show CDR1 as SGHAT and CDR2 as FQNNGV. CDR3 length: 14 residues. V lost 1 base to trimming and J lost 2 bases, with 9 bases between them. This CDR3 reads CASSLGGHPYEQYF. The CDR3 DNA follows: TGTGCCAGCAGCTTAGGGGGACATCCCTACGAGCAGTACTTC.

V gene TRBV9 combines with J gene TRBJ1-2; the match to TRBD1 covers 10 bases. V lost 5 bases and J lost 6; bases outside the gene matches: 1. Per the germline V gene, CDR1 is SGDLS and CDR2 is YYNGEE. The length of the CDR3 is 12 residues. CDR3 coding DNA: TGTGCCAGCAGGGACAGGGGGAATGGCTACACCTTC. This codes for CASRDRGNGYTF.

This clone was counted only a few times. This sequence joins TRBV4-1 and TRBJ1-1; D gene unclear. CDR3 size: 16 residues. Germline CDR1 is MGHRA and CDR2 is YSYEKL. Trimming took off 2 bases at V and 2 bases at J, with 15 bases between the two ends. CDR3 protein: CASSQRGSRTNTEAFF. In DNA, the CDR3 is TGCGCCAGCAGCCAACGCGGCAGCAGAACAAACACTGAAGCTTTCTTT.

The chain couples TRBV7-6 to TRBJ2-7, with a possible D match to TRBD1 (6 bases). The germline V and J ends were trimmed by 3 bases and 6 bases, with 9 bases remaining between them. Germline V gene sequence: CDR1 SGHVS, CDR2 FNYEAQ. The CDR3 sequence is 12 residues long. CDR3 bases: TGTGCCAGCAGCTTGGCACAGGGCGAGCAGTACTTC. Its protein product is CASSLAQGEQYF.

A note on this clone: One end of the junction does not line up with germline, which may come from a read error. The chain joins TRBV7-7 to TRBJ2-1; 9 bases match TRBD1. The CDR3 extends over 15 amino acids. Per germline, CDR1 SSHAT and CDR2 FNYEAQ (reference sequence). CDR3: CASSLAGTGRNEQFF. For the CDR3, the DNA is TGTGCTAGCAGCTTAGCCGGGACAGGGCGAAATGAGCAGTTCTTC.

In regard to this clone: A much larger clone differs from this one at a single base, so this may be a read error. Other DNA sequences in this sample translate to the same CDR3. The CDR3 sequence: CASSAGTVLLYF. For the CDR3, the DNA is TGCGCCAGCAGCGCCGGGACAGTCCTCCTATATTTT. The V call is TRBV7-9, the J call TRBJ1-3; 7 bases line up with TRBD1. The CDR3 sequence is 12 residues long. Germline CDR1 is SEHNR and CDR2 is FQNEAQ (reference sequence).

This chain links TRBV12-3 or TRBV12-4 with TRBJ2-3; D gene uncertain. Trimming removed 5 bases at V and 6 bases at J, with 9 bases between. The CDR3 extends over 12 amino acids. In DNA, the CDR3 is TGTGCCAGCAGTCCCACTACGGATACGCAGTATTTT. Protein sequence: CASSPTTDTQYF.

The rearrangement joins TRBV12-5 to TRBJ2-3, with D possibly TRBD1 on 5 matching bases. V was cut by 1 base and J by 0 bases, with 11 bases left in between. Germline V gene data show CDR1 as LGHNT and CDR2 as FRNRAP. The length of the CDR3 is 16 residues. CDR3 DNA sequence: TGTGCTAGTGGTTTGGCCCGACAGTCTAGCACAGATACGCAGTATTTT. Translated, it gives CASGLARQSSTDTQYF.

The gene calls are TRBV30 and TRBJ1-5, with a tentative D call TRBD1 (5 bases). The CDR3 runs to 13 residues. Germline loops: CDR1 GTSNPN, CDR2 SVGIG (reference sequence). V was clipped by 2 bases and J by 4 bases, with 9 bases between them. The chain's CDR3 is CAWSRAGNQPQHF. CDR3 bases: TGTGCCTGGAGTAGAGCAGGGAATCAGCCCCAGCATTTT.

This clone has a single count. The J gene is TRBJ2-1, the V gene TRBV7-6, with a tentative D call TRBD1 (7 bases). The germline V gene encodes CDR1 SGHVS and CDR2 FNYEAQ. CDR3 length: 14 residues. Trimming shortened V by 5 bases and J by 7 bases, and 15 bases separated the two germline ends. The CDR3 protein is CASSARAGGNEQFF. CDR3 bases: TGTGCCAGCAGCGCTAGGGCAGGGGGGAATGAGCAGTTCTTC.